A single sample is the source of the 20 T cell receptor beta chains below, sequenced in a study of regulatory T cells in long-lasting Graves disease (dated by TCRdb to 2020 to 2022). This sample's time point label indicates: newly diagnosed GD, antithyroid drugs for less than 3 months. For both TCR sequencing and RNA sequencing, RNA was extracted from PBMCs using TRIzol. Libraries were made using multiplex PCR. Sequencing used an Illumina HiSeq 4000. TCR beta libraries were built with iRepertoire HTBI primers and Arm-PCR amplification of CDR3 regions. TCRdb applied fastp at Q25 and MiXCR to the public reads, then kept only in-frame beta chains. Here each entry gathers all rows of one CDR3 protein and keeps the most common genes and DNA. The sample table shows under 700,000 distinct CDR3 sequences, and about 16% are seen once. The ten largest account for 25% of the sample. These records were also assigned to another study, of T cells in Graves' hyperthyroidism and ophthalmopathy.

Sequences were derived from peripheral blood mononuclear cells (PBMCs), sampled at new diagnosis, from a patient treated with antithyroid drugs. The receptors here all came from a woman between 40 and 65 years old with Graves disease. Donor details come from another sample of the same person, matched by shared clones.

The chain couples TRBV15 to TRBJ1-2; TRBD1 might be the D (5 bases). The germline V gene has CDR1 LNHNV and CDR2 YYDKDF (reference sequence). The CDR3 loop spans 13 amino acids. The germline V and J ends were trimmed by 5 bases and 8 bases, with 15 bases remaining between them. CDR3: CATSEGLMGGYTF. The CDR3, as DNA: TGTGCCACCAGCGAGGGGCTAATGGGAGGCTACACCTTC.

A note on this clonotype: A read error may explain this, as a much larger clone is one base away. J is TRBJ2-1 and V is TRBV5-1; 11 nucleotides align to TRBD2. The CDR3 runs 16 residues. Germline loops: CDR1 SGHRS, CDR2 YFSETQ. Here the CDR3 reads CASSIQLAGALNKQFF. DNA of the CDR3: TGCGCCAGCAGCATCCAACTAGCGGGGGCTCTCAATAAGCAGTTCTTC.

This clonotype was detected many times. J is TRBJ1-1 and V is TRBV27; D gene uncertain. The germline CDR1 and CDR2 sequences are MNHEY and SMNVEV (reference sequence). V lost 10 bases, J lost 13 bases, and 28 bases lay in between. The CDR3 has 14 amino acids. The CDR3 here is CATNGNKVRVDHFF. CDR3 bases: TGTGCCACCAACGGAAACAAGGTTAGGGTTGATCATTTCTTT.

This clonotype was detected many times. The chain uses TRBV30 and TRBJ2-1; the D is unclear. Per germline, CDR1 GTSNPN and CDR2 SVGIG (reference sequence). The germline V and J ends were trimmed by 5 bases and 5 bases, with 4 bases remaining between them. The CDR3 covers 10 residues. CDR3 nucleotide sequence: TGTGCCTGGGCGGACAATGAGCAGTTCTTC. It specifies CAWADNEQFF. Looking up the rest from reference TRBV30 and TRBJ2-1 gives the full variable domain: SQTIHQWPATLVQPVGSPLSLECTVEGTSNPNLYWYRQAAGRGLQLLFYSVGIGQISSEVPQNLSASRPQDRQFILSSKKLLLSDSGFYLCAWADNEQFFGPGTRLTVL.

The chain uses TRBV5-1 and TRBJ1-1, with a possible D match to TRBD1 (6 bases). The CDR3 runs 17 residues. Trimming cost V 1 base and J 3 bases, with 19 bases left between them. Germline V gene lookup returns CDR1 SGHRS and CDR2 YFSETQ. The CDR3 region is CASSLWSSVGQHTEAFF. In DNA, the CDR3 is TGCGCCAGCAGCTTGTGGTCGTCGGTTGGACAGCACACTGAAGCTTTCTTT.

With regard to this clonotype: This could be a read error, since a much larger clone is one nucleotide away. V usage is TRBV3-1 and J usage is TRBJ2-5; 7 bases are a match to TRBD2. There are 15 residues in the CDR3. The ends lost 4 bases at V and 5 bases at J; junction bases unmatched: 10. CDR1 LGHDT and CDR2 YNNKEL come from the germline V gene (reference sequence). Written as DNA, the CDR3 is TGTGCCAGCAGCCCGCAGGGTAGCGGGTCCGAGACCCAGTACTTC. Its translation is CASSPQGSGSETQYF.

This clonotype was seen at least ten times. Here the CDR3 reads CASSEGPMNTEAFF. Here the CDR3 DNA reads TGTGCCAGCAGTGAGGGCCCCATGAACACTGAAGCTTTCTTT. The chain is built from TRBV7-2 and TRBJ1-1; D is ambiguous. In germline, CDR1 is SGHTA, CDR2 FQGNSA. Between the trimmed V and J ends, which lost 6 bases and 0 bases, there was a span of 11 bases. This CDR3 region has 14 residues. Supplemented by reference TRBV7-2 and TRBJ1-1, the full variable domain reads GAGVSQSPSNKVTEKGKDVELRCDPISGHTALYWYRQSLGQGLEFLIYFQGNSAPDKSGLPSDRFSAERTGGSVSTLTIQRTQQEDSAVYLCASSEGPMNTEAFFGQGTRLTVV.

This clonotype has more than one count but fewer than ten. The V call is TRBV5-1, the J call TRBJ1-1, with D unresolved. V gave up 0 bases and J gave up 6 bases, with 9 bases separating them. The CDR3 runs to 13 residues. The germline V gene encodes CDR1 SGHRS and CDR2 YFSETQ. The CDR3 here is CASSLGGNAEAFF. Written as DNA, the CDR3 is TGCGCCAGCAGCTTGGGGGGAAACGCTGAAGCTTTCTTT.

This clonotype was picked up many times. The CDR3 DNA reads as TGTGCCAGCAGCCAAGAAGTCGGGCGTAGGAACACTGAAGCTTTCTTT. Amino acids: CASSQEVGRRNTEAFF. The genes are TRBV3-1 and TRBJ1-1; D unclear. The length of the CDR3 is 16 residues. V dropped 0 bases and J dropped 1 base, with 12 bases sitting between them. The germline V gene encodes CDR1 LGHDT and CDR2 YNNKEL (reference sequence). The complete variable domain, with remaining parts taken from reference TRBV3-1 and TRBJ1-1, reads DTAVSQTPKYLVTQMGNDKSIKCEQNLGHDTMYWYKQDSKKFLKIMFSYNNKELIINETVPNRFSPKSPDKAHLNLHINSLELGDSAVYFCASSQEVGRRNTEAFFGQGTRLTVV.

This clonotype was counted ten times or more. The rearrangement links TRBV3-1 to TRBJ2-3; D not resolved. The CDR3 is 11 residues long. Germline V gene sequence: CDR1 LGHDT, CDR2 YNNKEL (reference sequence). V dropped 0 bases and J dropped 13 bases, with 8 bases sitting between them. The CDR3 region has the DNA TGTGCCAGCAGCCAAGAGAACAGAGAGTATTTT. Translation: CASSQENREYF.

The chain recombines TRBV12-3 or TRBV12-4 with TRBJ2-7; 12 bases agree with TRBD2. J was trimmed by 3 bases and V by 5 bases; bases with no gene match: 17. The CDR3 spans 19 residues. CDR3 bases: TGTGCCAGCAGTGACGGACTAGCGGGGATAGGTATACGGGTCTACGAGCAGTACTTC. It translates to CASSDGLAGIGIRVYEQYF.

This clonotype was observed many times. The V and J genes are TRBV25-1 and TRBJ2-7; the match to TRBD1 covers 9 bases. The CDR3 covers 14 residues. The V gene end was trimmed by 8 bases and the J gene end by 5 bases; junction bases not matched to a gene: 10. The germline gives CDR1 MGHDK, CDR2 SYGVNS. The CDR3 protein is CASSPGQGAHEQYF. CDR3 DNA sequence: TGTGCCAGCTCTCCGGGACAGGGTGCCCACGAGCAGTACTTC.

This clonotype was recorded a few times. In nucleotides, the CDR3 is TGTGCCAGCAGTCTGCGCGAGGGGCAAGATACGCAGTATTTT. It is translated as CASSLREGQDTQYF. The J gene is TRBJ2-3, the V gene TRBV27, with D possibly called TRBD1 or TRBD2 (5 bases each). Germline V lookup: CDR1 MNHEY, CDR2 SMNVEV (reference sequence). The CDR3 extends over 14 amino acids. Trimming removed 5 bases from V and 5 bases from J, with 14 bases in between.

This clonotype showed up many times. The chain joins TRBV7-9 to TRBJ2-3; 12 bases align to TRBD2. Germline V gene sequence: CDR1 SEHNR, CDR2 FQNEAQ (reference sequence). Trimming cost V 5 bases and J 2 bases; bases outside gene matches: 5. The CDR3 length is 16 residues. CDR3 nucleotide sequence: TGTGCCAGCAGCGCTGGACTAGCGGGGTCCACAGATACGCAGTATTTT. It yields the protein CASSAGLAGSTDTQYF.

This clonotype was counted ten times or more. J is TRBJ2-1 and V is TRBV4-1; TRBD2 matches 7 bases. CDR1 and CDR2 (germline): MGHRA, YSYEKL. CDR3 length equals 13 residues. Trimming took 4 bases from V and 8 from J; bases not matched to a gene: 5. CDR3 amino acids: CASSLAAGDEQFF. The CDR3 bases are TGCGCCAGCAGCCTAGCGGCGGGAGATGAGCAGTTCTTC.

This clonotype was seen repeatedly, ten times or more. The genes are TRBV11-2 and TRBJ2-7; no firm D call. Trimming left V 5 bases short and J 2 bases short, with 13 bases between. The CDR3 extends over 14 amino acids. Germline V gene sequence: CDR1 SGHAT, CDR2 FQNNGV. The CDR3: CASSPRRDAYEQYF. As DNA, the CDR3 is TGTGCCAGCAGCCCACGAAGGGATGCCTACGAGCAGTACTTC.

This rearrangement joins TRBV5-1 to TRBJ1-4; 7 bases are shared with TRBD1. CDR1 and CDR2 (germline): SGHRS, YFSETQ. Germline trimming cut 4 bases from V and 3 bases from J; bases unmatched to any gene: 6. This CDR3 region has 15 residues. In nucleotides, the CDR3 is TGCGCCAGCAGCCCCCGGGACAGCTCTAATGAAAAACTGTTTTTT. Its protein is CASSPRDSSNEKLFF.

This clonotype was counted ten times or more. V usage is TRBV5-1 and J usage is TRBJ1-1, with D uncertain. This CDR3 is 13 amino acids long. The V and J ends lost 5 bases and 8 bases respectively, with 16 bases between them. The germline V gene encodes CDR1 SGHRS and CDR2 YFSETQ. The CDR3 nucleotides are TGCGCCAGCAGTCCGCTCACGGGGATGGAAGCTTTCTTT. Encoded protein: CASSPLTGMEAFF.

This clonotype has ten or more counts. This rearrangement joins TRBV10-2 to TRBJ2-7; TRBD2 is a possible D gene (7 bases). V lost 2 bases and J 0 bases, leaving 11 bases between the germline ends. This CDR3 comprises 15 residues. CDR1 is WSHSY and CDR2 is SAAADI in the germline V gene. The CDR3 DNA reads TGCGCCAGCAGTGAGGGGCGGGGGCTCTCCTACGAGCAGTACTTC. Protein product: CASSEGRGLSYEQYF.

Many counts were recorded for this clonotype. At one end, the junction sequence differs from germline, possibly due to a read error. The rearrangement uses TRBV7-9 and TRBJ1-1; TRBD1 aligns across 7 bases. The germline V gene has CDR1 SEHNR and CDR2 FQNEAQ (reference sequence). The CDR3 has 15 residues. The CDR3 loop reads CASSFLGQLNTEAFF. DNA of the CDR3: TGTGCCAGCAGCTTCCTGGGACAGCTGAACACTGAAGCCTTCTTT.